Listed below are T cell receptor beta chains from one sample, sequenced in a study of blood T cell repertoires in COVID-19. Sequencing was performed with immunoSEQ multiplex PCR; in TCRdb, only in-frame clones are kept and a portion is missing. The table shows roughly 120,000 clones, with over 65% occurring only once. The material sequenced was peripheral blood. Receptor source: a woman older than 75 with acute or convalescent COVID-19. Both conserved end residues are part of each CDR3. D genes are given only for firm matches. Only some rows state a clone size, as once, few, many or a class for expanded clones.

v_gene	abundance	d_gene	len	j_gene	CDR3aa	CDR3nt
TRBV19	-	TRBD2	13	TRBJ2-3	CASRISGKHTQYF	TGTGCCAGCCGCATTAGCGGGAAACATACGCAGTATTTT
TRBV15	once	-	17	TRBJ2-5	CATSRDVARKEGETQYF	TGTGCCACCAGCAGAGATGTCGCAAGAAAGGAGGGGGAGACCCAGTACTTC
TRBV12-1	-	-	17	TRBJ1-2	CASSPLSAEVADYGYTF	TGTGCCAGCAGCCCGTTAAGTGCGGAAGTGGCCGACTATGGCTACACCTTC
TRBV6-5	-	TRBD1	15	TRBJ2-1	CASSPRGDRRGEQFF	TGTGCCAGCAGCCCCAGGGGGGACAGGCGGGGTGAGCAGTTCTTC
TRBV6-2/TRBV6-3	-	-	15	TRBJ1-2	CASSHLAGPAYGYTF	TGTGCCAGCAGTCACTTGGCGGGCCCAGCTTATGGCTACACCTTC
TRBV14	once	TRBD2	16	TRBJ2-1	CASSPSSGGAYNEQFF	TGTGCCAGCAGCCCGTCTAGCGGGGGGGCCTACAATGAGCAGTTCTTC
TRBV28	-	TRBD1	15	TRBJ1-2	CASSLARTGGPGYTF	TGTGCCAGCAGTTTAGCTAGGACAGGGGGCCCAGGCTACACCTTC
TRBV25-1	-	TRBD1	15	TRBJ2-1	CAARATGSSYNEQFF	TGTGCCGCAAGGGCGACAGGGAGCTCCTACAATGAGCAGTTCTTC
TRBV19	-	TRBD1	15	TRBJ1-1	CASSNDRGRATEAFF	TGTGCCAGTAGTAACGACAGGGGGCGGGCCACTGAAGCTTTCTTT
TRBV23-1	-	TRBD1	17	TRBJ2-6	CASSPRDRGSGANVLTF	TGCGCCAGCAGTCCCCGGGACAGGGGCAGTGGGGCCAACGTCCTGACTTTC
TRBV18	-	TRBD1	18	TRBJ2-4	CASSPPTTHRGAKNIQYF	TGTGCCAGCTCACCACCCACCACCCACAGGGGTGCCAAAAACATTCAGTACTTC
TRBV5-1	-	-	15	TRBJ1-6	CASSVNGADNSPLHF	TGCGCCAGCAGCGTCAATGGAGCGGATAATTCACCCCTCCACTTT
TRBV19	-	TRBD1	15	TRBJ2-1	CASSIGGTALNEQFF	TGTGCCAGTAGTATAGGGGGGACAGCTTTGAATGAGCAGTTCTTC
TRBV5-1	-	-	13	TRBJ2-1	CASRLEGADEQFF	TGCGCCAGCAGACTCGAGGGAGCAGATGAGCAGTTCTTC
TRBV5-4	-	TRBD2	15	TRBJ2-5	CASSLAGGSQETQYF	TGTGCCAGCAGCTTAGCGGGGGGAAGCCAAGAGACCCAGTACTTC
TRBV28	-	-	14	TRBJ1-5	CASSFWQYNQPQHF	TGTGCCAGCAGTTTTTGGCAGTACAATCAGCCCCAGCATTTT
TRBV27	many	-	17	TRBJ2-1	CASSVVGFAGSYNEQFF	TGTGCCAGCAGCGTAGTGGGTTTTGCGGGGTCCTACAATGAGCAGTTCTTC
TRBV7-9	-	-	13	TRBJ1-3	CASSQTEGNTIYF	TGTGCCAGCAGTCAAACAGAGGGAAACACCATATATTTT
TRBV5-5	-	-	15	TRBJ1-1	CASSLGGGLNTEAFF	TGTGCCAGCAGCTTAGGCGGCGGCTTGAACACTGAAGCTTTCTTT
TRBV18	-	-	16	TRBJ2-6	CASSPQDIPGANVLTF	TGTGCCAGCTCACCCCAGGACATCCCTGGGGCCAACGTCCTGACTTTC
TRBV11-2	-	-	16	TRBJ1-1	CASSFQGFGFGTEAFF	TGTGCCAGCAGCTTCCAGGGGTTCGGGTTTGGCACTGAAGCTTTCTTT
TRBV7-8	-	TRBD1	17	TRBJ1-3	CASSGQGAQVSGNTIYF	TGTGCCAGCAGCGGCCAGGGGGCACAAGTCTCTGGAAACACCATATATTTT